This entry lists 5 T cell receptor beta chains sequenced from one sample in a study of blood T cell repertoires in COVID-19 (dated by TCRdb to about 2020). Receptor amplification or capture employed the immunoSEQ multiplex PCR assay. TCRdb obtained this table from immuneACCESS and retained in-frame rearrangements with V and J assigned. These tables miss some clones; where compared with another copy, unresolved V genes account for less than half of the shortfall, and the remainder is unexplained. Present in this sample are 150,000 or so clones, 80% to 90% of which were seen just once. Together, the top ten hold more than 7% of the sample. Sequenced: peripheral blood. The receptor set was obtained from a human donor with acute or convalescent COVID-19. The donor label of this sample is uncertain.

About this clone: Other nucleotide sequences from this sample produce the same CDR3. This chain uses TRBV27 with TRBJ1-1; D gene uncertain. The germline gives CDR1 MNHEY, CDR2 SMNVEV (reference sequence). Trimming left V 2 bases short and J 1 base short, with 5 bases between. The CDR3 runs 13 residues. The CDR3 region is CASSLGRNTEAFF. The CDR3 DNA follows: TGTGCCAGCAGTTTAGGCAGGAACACTGAAGCTTTCTTT.

The chain is built from TRBV2 and TRBJ1-5; D possibly corresponds to TRBD1 (6 bases). CDR3 size: 15 residues. V was trimmed by 6 bases and J by 0 bases, leaving 12 bases between them. Per germline, CDR1 SNHLY and CDR2 FYNNEI. The CDR3 region has the DNA TGTGCCAGCAGGAGGGACACCTATAGCAATCAGCCCCAGCATTTT. Translated, it gives CASRRDTYSNQPQHF.

This chain connects TRBV9 to TRBJ2-2; D perhaps matches TRBD2 (6 bases). The CDR3 totals 16 residues. Germline CDR1 reads SGDLS; CDR2 reads YYNGEE. Trimming removed 4 bases at V and 7 bases at J, with 20 bases between. The CDR3 DNA reads TGTGCCAGCAGCACCCTGCGGGGCCAAGCGAGCGGGGAGCTGTTTTTT. It yields the protein CASSTLRGQASGELFF.

This rearrangement joins TRBV2 to TRBJ2-7; D might be TRBD2 (6 bases). The CDR3 has 15 amino acids. Germline lookup yields CDR1 SNHLY and CDR2 FYNNEI. V lost 8 bases, J lost 4 bases, and 21 bases lay in between. CDR3 in amino acids: CASRPGVGLGYEQYV. The CDR3 nucleotides are TGTGCCAGCCGCCCGGGGGTTGGTTTGGGTTACGAGCAGTACGTC.

The gene calls are TRBV6-5 and TRBJ2-7; D may be TRBD1 (5 bases). V lost 5 bases, J lost 6 bases, and 14 bases lay in between. The CDR3 extends over 13 amino acids. Germline V CDR1 and CDR2: MNHEY, SVGAGI. CDR3 protein: CASSTGAVGEQYV. The CDR3 coding sequence is TGTGCCAGCAGTACAGGTGCGGTAGGCGAGCAGTACGTC.